This T cell receptor (beta chain) was observed in a study of cytomegalovirus exposure and HLA in healthy donors. Study-level points and caveats: TCR association rates varied by HLA locus in a later analysis, with DRB1 highest and HLA-C lowest. More clonal expansion characterized HLA-associated TCR beta chains than equally common others in a later analysis.

Of note for this clone: The target antigen is unknown.

CDR1 and CDR2 from the germline V gene are SGHVS and FNYEAQ. The CDR3 extends over 15 amino acids. Germline trimming cut 1 base from V and 0 bases from J; bases unmatched to any gene: 2. Vbeta (60) and Jbeta (13) primers were used in the PCR. Assay: immunoSEQ multiplex PCR; the TCRdb copy retains only in-frame clones and omits some. The sample lists 170,000 or so clones, approximately 80% occurring once. The source is a young man in good health and CMV-seronegative. The chain combines TRBV7-6 with TRBJ2-7, with 8 bases lining up with TRBD2. The sequenced sample was PBMCs. This chain's CDR3 is CASSLGGGSSYEQYF. CDR3 DNA: TGTGCCAGCAGCTTAGGCGGGGGGAGCTCCTACGAGCAGTACTTC.